This T cell receptor (beta chain) was recovered during a study of blood T cell repertoires in COVID-19. Study background: Donors in the United States, Italy and Spain gave samples during acute or convalescent COVID-19. PBMCs, B-cell-depleted T cells, or T cells were the source of the cDNA or gDNA that made up the material.

Original handling: Reference gene primer amplification gave estimated nucleated cell counts. TCRdb's table, derived via immunoSEQ multiplex PCR, lists solely in-frame clones and lacks some. V and J calls and clone size come straight from that table; D and trimming were deduced from the DNA. The table includes around 52,000 clones, more than 75% detected once. The CDR3 runs to 17 residues. Trimming pared 3 bases from V and 0 bases from J, leaving 13 bases between. Per germline, CDR1 SGHRS and CDR2 YFSETQ. Sample: peripheral blood. The receptor was derived from a woman older than 75 with acute or convalescent COVID-19. V gene TRBV5-1 combines with J gene TRBJ2-6; D possibly corresponds to TRBD1 (5 bases). CDR3 in amino acids: CASSSRAANSGANVLTF. The DNA of the CDR3 is TGCGCCAGCAGCTCCAGGGCCGCAAACTCTGGGGCCAACGTCCTGACTTTC. The variable domain in full, completed from reference TRBV5-1 and TRBJ2-6, reads KAGVTQTPRYLIKTRGQQVTLSCSPISGHRSVSWYQQTPGQGLQFLFEYFSETQRNKGNFPGRFSGRQFSNSRSEMNVSTLELGDSALYLCASSSRAANSGANVLTFGAGSRLTVL.